This TCR beta chain stems from a study of identical twins. This clonotype was found many times. Its antigen is undetermined. Whole-study findings and limits: Potential partial confounding of zero-insertion analyses by invariant MAIT and iNKT cells was noted. Alpha sequences that were out-of-frame and twin-shared showed an excess of low generation probability. Models underestimated how often monozygotic twins shared out-of-frame TCR alpha.

Template switching supplied a universal primer site; unique molecular identifiers were carried on the cDNA. TCRdb used MiXCR to reprocess the 5' RACE reads, holding one entry per CDR3 protein. The table has some 710,000 distinct CDR3 sequences, 6.1% seen once; the top ten hold roughly 1.6%. This sequence originates from a man aged 18 to 29 in good health. What was sequenced was naive T cells sorted from blood.

DNA for the CDR3: TGCAGCGTTGAAATCACCGGGGAGCTGTTTTTT. Encoded protein: CSVEITGELFF. V and J are TRBV29-1 and TRBJ2-2; D unresolved. The length of the CDR3 is 11 residues. The germline V gene encodes CDR1 SQVTM and CDR2 ANQGSEA. The ends were cut back, 2 bases at V and 4 bases at J, with 2 bases in the middle.